The clone carrying this T cell receptor beta chain was recorded at least ten times. The sample belongs to a study of shared clonotypes between healthy human individuals. The V and J ends lost 4 bases and 4 bases, in that order; junction bases with no gene match: 9. Germline lookup yields CDR1 SNHLY and CDR2 FYNNEI. The CDR3 has 16 amino acids. Produced via immunoSEQ multiplex PCR; TCRdb's table is partial and in-frame only. The data contain approximately 240,000 clones, 60% to 70% of them singletons. The chain employs TRBV2 and TRBJ1-5; 8 nucleotides align to TRBD1. The receptor was derived from a man aged 25 to 40 in good health. The sample comprised memory CD4+ T cells sorted from blood. Subset here: CD45RA-negative fraction. This CDR3 is CASSVRLDRGNQPQHF. CDR3 DNA: TGTGCCAGCAGTGTGCGCCTAGACAGGGGTAATCAGCCCCAGCATTTT.